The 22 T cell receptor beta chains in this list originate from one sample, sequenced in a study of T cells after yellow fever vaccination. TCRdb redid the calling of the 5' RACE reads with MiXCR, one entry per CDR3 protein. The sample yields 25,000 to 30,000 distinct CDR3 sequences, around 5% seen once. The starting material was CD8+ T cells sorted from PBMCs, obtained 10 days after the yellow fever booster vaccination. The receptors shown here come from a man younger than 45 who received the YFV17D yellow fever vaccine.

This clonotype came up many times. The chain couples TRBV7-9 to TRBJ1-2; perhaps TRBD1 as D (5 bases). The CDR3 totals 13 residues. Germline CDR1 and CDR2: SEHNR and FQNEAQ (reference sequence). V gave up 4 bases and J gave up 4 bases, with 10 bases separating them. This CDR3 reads CASSSTASYGYTF. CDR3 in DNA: TGTGCCAGCAGCTCGACAGCGAGCTATGGCTACACCTTC.

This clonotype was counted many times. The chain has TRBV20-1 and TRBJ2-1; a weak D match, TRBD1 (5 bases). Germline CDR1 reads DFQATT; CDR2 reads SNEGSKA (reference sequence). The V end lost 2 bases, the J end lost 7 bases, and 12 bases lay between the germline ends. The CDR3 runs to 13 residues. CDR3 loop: CSARQGNLNEQFF. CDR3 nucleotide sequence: TGCAGTGCTAGACAGGGCAATTTGAATGAGCAGTTCTTC.

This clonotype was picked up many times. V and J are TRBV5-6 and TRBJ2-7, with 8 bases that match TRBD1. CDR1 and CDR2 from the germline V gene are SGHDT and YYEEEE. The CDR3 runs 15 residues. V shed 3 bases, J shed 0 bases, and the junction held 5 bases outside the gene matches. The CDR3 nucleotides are TGTGCCAGCAGCTCCAACAGGGGGAACTCCTACGAGCAGTACTTC. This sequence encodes CASSSNRGNSYEQYF.

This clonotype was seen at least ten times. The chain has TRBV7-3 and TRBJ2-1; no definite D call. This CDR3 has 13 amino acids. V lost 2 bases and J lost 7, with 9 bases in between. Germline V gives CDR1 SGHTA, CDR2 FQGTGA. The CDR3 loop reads CASSLSFRNEQFF. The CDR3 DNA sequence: TGTGCCAGCAGCTTATCATTTAGAAATGAGCAGTTCTTC.

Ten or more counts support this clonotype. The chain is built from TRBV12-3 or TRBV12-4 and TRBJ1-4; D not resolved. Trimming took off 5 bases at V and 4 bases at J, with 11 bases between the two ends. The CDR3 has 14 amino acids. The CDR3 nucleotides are TGTGCCAGCAGTCCTTGGACTAGTAATGAAAAACTGTTTTTT. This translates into CASSPWTSNEKLFF.

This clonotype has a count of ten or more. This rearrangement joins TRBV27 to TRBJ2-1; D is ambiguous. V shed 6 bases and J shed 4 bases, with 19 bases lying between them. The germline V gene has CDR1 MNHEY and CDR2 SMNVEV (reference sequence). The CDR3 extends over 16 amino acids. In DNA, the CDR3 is TGTGCCAGCAGGCTCTTACAGAGTGCCCGTTACAATGAGCAGTTCTTC. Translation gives CASRLLQSARYNEQFF.

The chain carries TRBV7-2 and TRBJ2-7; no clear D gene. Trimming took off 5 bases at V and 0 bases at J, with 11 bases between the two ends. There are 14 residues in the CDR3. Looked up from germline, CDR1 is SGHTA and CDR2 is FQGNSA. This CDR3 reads CASSPLGLSYEQYF. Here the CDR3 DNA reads TGTGCCAGCAGCCCCCTAGGCCTCTCCTACGAGCAGTACTTC. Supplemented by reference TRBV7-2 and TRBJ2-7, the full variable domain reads GAGVSQSPSNKVTEKGKDVELRCDPISGHTALYWYRQSLGQGLEFLIYFQGNSAPDKSGLPSDRFSAERTGGSVSTLTIQRTQQEDSAVYLCASSPLGLSYEQYFGPGTRLTVT.

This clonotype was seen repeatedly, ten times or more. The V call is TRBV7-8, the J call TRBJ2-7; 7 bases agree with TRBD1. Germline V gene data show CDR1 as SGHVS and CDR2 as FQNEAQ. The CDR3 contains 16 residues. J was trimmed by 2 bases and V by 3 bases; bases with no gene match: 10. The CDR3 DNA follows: TGTGCCAGCAGCTTGGCCAGAGGGGGCGCCCCCTACGAGCAGTACTTC. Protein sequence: CASSLARGGAPYEQYF.

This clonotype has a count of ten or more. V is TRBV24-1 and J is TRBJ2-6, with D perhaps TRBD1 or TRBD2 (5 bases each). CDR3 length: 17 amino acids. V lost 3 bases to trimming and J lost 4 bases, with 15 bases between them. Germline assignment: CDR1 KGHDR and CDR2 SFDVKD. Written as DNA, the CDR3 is TGTGCCACCAGTGATGGGGGACGAACCGAGGGGGCCAACGTCCTGACTTTC. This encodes CATSDGGRTEGANVLTF.

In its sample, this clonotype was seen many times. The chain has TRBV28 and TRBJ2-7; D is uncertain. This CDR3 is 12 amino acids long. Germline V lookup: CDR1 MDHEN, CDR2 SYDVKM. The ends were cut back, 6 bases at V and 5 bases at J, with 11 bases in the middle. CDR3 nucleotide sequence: TGTGCCAGCAGCCCCCGATCCAACGAGCAGTACTTC. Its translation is CASSPRSNEQYF.

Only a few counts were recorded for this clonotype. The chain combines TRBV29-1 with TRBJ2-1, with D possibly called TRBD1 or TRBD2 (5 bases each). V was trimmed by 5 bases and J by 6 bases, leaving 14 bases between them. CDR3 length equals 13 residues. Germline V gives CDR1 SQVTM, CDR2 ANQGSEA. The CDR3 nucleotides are TGCAGCGTTATCATCACTAGGGGCAATGAGCAGTTCTTC. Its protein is CSVIITRGNEQFF.

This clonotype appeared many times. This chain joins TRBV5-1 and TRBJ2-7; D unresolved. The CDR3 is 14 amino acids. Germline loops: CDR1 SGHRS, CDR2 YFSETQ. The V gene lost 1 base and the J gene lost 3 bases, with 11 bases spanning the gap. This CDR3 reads CASSLYPSNYEQYF. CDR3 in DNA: TGCGCCAGCAGCTTGTACCCCTCTAACTACGAGCAGTACTTC. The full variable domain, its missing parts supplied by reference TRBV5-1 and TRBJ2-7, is KAGVTQTPRYLIKTRGQQVTLSCSPISGHRSVSWYQQTPGQGLQFLFEYFSETQRNKGNFPGRFSGRQFSNSRSEMNVSTLELGDSALYLCASSLYPSNYEQYFGPGTRLTVT.

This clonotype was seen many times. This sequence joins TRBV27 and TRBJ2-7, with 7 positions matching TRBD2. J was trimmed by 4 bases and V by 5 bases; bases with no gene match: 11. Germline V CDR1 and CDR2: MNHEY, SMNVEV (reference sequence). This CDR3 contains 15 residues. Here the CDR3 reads CASSLKRGGSYEQYF. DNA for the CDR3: TGTGCCAGCAGTCTAAAGCGGGGAGGTTCGTACGAGCAGTACTTC.

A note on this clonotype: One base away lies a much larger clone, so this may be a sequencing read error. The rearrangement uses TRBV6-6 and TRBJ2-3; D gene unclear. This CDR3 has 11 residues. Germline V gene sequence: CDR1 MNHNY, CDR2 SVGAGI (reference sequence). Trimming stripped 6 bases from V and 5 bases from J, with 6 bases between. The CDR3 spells CASRHGDTQYF. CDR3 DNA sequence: TGTGCCAGCAGACACGGAGATACGCAGTATTTT.

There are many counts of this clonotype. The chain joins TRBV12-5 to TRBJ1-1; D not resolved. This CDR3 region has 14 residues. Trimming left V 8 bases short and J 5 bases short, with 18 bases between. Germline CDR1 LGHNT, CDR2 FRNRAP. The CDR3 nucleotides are TGTGCTAGTTTTGCCTCGGAGGGTTTGACTGAAGCTTTCTTT. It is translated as CASFASEGLTEAFF. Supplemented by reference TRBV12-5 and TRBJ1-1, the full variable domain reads DARVTQTPRHKVTEMGQEVTMRCQPILGHNTVFWYRQTMMQGLELLAYFRNRAPLDDSGMPKDRFSAEMPDATLATLKIQPSEPRDSAVYFCASFASEGLTEAFFGQGTRLTVV.

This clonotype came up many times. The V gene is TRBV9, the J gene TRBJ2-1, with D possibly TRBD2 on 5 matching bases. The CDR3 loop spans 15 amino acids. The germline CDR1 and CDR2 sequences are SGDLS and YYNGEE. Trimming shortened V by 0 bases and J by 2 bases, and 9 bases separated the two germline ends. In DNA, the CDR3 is TGTGCCAGCAGCGTAGAGGTAGCGCCCTACAATGAGCAGTTCTTC. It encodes CASSVEVAPYNEQFF.

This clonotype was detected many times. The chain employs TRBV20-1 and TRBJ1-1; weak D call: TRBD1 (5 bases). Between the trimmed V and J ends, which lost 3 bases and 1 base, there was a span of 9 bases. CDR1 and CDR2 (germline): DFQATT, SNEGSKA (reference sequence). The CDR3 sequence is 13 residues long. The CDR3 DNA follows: TGCAGTGCTAGTAAAACAGGGAACACTGAAGCTTTCTTT. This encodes CSASKTGNTEAFF.

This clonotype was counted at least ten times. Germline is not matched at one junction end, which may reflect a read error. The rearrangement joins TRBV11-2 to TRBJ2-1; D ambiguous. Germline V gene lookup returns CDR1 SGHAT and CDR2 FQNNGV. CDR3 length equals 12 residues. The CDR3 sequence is CASSQMTMQGGF. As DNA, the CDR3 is TGTGCCAGCAGCCAAATGACGATGCAAGGCGGTTTC.

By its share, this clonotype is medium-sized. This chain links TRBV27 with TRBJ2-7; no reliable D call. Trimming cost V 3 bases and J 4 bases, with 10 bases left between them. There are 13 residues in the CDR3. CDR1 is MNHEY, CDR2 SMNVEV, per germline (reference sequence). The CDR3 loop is CASSLTTGYEQYF. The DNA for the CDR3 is TGTGCCAGCAGTTTGACGACTGGATACGAGCAGTACTTC.

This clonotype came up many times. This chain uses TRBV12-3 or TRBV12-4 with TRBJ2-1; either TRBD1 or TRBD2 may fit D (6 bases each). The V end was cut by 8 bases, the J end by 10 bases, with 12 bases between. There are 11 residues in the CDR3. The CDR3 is CASRGGMEQFF. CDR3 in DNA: TGTGCCAGCCGAGGGGGGATGGAGCAGTTCTTC.

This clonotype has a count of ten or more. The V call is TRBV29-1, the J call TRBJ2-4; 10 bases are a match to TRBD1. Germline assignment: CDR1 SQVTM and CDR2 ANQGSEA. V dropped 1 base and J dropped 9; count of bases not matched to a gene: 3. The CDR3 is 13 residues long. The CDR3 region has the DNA TGCAGCGTTGAAGGACAGGGGGCGATCATTCAGTACTTC. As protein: CSVEGQGAIIQYF.

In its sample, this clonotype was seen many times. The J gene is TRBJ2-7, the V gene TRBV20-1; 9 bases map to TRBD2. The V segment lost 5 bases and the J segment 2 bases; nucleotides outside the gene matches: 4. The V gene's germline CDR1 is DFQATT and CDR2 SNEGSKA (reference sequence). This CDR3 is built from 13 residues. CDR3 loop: CSAGASGTYEQYF. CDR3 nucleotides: TGCAGTGCTGGGGCTAGCGGGACCTACGAGCAGTACTTC.